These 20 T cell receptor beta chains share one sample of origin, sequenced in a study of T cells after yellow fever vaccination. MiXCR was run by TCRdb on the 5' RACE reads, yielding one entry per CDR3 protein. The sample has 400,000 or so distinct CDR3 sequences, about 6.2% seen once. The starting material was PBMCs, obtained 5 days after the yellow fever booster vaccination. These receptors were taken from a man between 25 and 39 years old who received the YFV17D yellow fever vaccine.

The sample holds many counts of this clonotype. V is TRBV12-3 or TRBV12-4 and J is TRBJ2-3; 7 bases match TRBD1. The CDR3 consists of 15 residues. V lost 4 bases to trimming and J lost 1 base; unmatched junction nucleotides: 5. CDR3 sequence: CASSSYRGGTDTQYF. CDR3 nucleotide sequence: TGTGCCAGCAGTTCCTACAGGGGTGGCACAGATACGCAGTATTTT.

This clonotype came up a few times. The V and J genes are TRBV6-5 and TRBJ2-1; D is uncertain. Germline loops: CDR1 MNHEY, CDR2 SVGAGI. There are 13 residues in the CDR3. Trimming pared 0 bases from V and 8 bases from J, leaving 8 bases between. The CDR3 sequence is CASSYSTPDEQFF. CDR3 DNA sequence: TGTGCCAGCAGTTACTCGACACCGGATGAGCAGTTCTTC.

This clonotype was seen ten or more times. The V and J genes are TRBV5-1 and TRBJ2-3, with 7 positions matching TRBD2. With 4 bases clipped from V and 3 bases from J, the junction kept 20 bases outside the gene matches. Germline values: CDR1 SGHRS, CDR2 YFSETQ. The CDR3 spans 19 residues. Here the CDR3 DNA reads TGCGCCAGCAGCACCGGACTAGTTGGAACGAGCAGGGTAACAGATACGCAGTATTTT. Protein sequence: CASSTGLVGTSRVTDTQYF.

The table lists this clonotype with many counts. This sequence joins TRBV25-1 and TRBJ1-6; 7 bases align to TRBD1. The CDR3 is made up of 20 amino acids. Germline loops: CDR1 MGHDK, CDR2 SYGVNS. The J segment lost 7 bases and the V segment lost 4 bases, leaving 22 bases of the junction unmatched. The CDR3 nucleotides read TGTGCCAGCAGTGGTACAGGGACAGCTGGCCAATGGGTGAAAAATTCACCCCTCCACTTT. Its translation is CASSGTGTAGQWVKNSPLHF. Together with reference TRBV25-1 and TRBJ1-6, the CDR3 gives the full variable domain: EADIYQTPRYLVIGTGKKITLECSQTMGHDKMYWYQQDPGMELHLIHYSYGVNSTEKGDLSSESTVSRIRTEHFPLTLESARPSHTSQYLCASSGTGTAGQWVKNSPLHFGNGTRLTVT.

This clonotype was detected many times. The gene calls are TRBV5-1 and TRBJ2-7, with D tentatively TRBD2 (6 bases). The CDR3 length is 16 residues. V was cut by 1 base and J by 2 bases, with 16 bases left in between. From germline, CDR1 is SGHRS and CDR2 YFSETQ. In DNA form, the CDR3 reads TGCGCCAGCAGCTTGATGACTGGGAGGTCAACCTACGAGCAGTACTTC. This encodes CASSLMTGRSTYEQYF. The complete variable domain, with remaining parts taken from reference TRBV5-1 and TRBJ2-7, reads KAGVTQTPRYLIKTRGQQVTLSCSPISGHRSVSWYQQTPGQGLQFLFEYFSETQRNKGNFPGRFSGRQFSNSRSEMNVSTLELGDSALYLCASSLMTGRSTYEQYFGPGTRLTVT.

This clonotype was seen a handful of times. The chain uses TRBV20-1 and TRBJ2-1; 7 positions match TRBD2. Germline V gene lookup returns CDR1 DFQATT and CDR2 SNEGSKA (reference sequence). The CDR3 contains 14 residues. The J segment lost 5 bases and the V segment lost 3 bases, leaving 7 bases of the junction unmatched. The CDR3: CSARAWDYHNEQFF. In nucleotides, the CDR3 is TGCAGTGCTAGGGCTTGGGACTACCACAATGAGCAGTTCTTC.

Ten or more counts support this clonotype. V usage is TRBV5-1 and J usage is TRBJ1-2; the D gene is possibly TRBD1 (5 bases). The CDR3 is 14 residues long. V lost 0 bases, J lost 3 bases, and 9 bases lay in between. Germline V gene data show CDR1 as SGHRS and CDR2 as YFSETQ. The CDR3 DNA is TGCGCCAGCAGCTTGGCCGGGACGGACTATGGCTACACCTTC. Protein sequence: CASSLAGTDYGYTF.

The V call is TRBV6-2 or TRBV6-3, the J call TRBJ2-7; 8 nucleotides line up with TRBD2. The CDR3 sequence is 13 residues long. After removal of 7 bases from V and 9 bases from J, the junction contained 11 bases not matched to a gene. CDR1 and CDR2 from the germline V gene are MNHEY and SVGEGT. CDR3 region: CASTVGAGAWQYF. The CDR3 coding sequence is TGTGCCAGCACTGTGGGAGCGGGAGCATGGCAGTACTTC.

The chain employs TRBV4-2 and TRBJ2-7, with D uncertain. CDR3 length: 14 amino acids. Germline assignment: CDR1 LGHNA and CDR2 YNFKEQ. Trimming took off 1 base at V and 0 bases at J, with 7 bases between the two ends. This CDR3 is CASSQGVGSYEQYF. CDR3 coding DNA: TGTGCCAGCAGCCAAGGGGTCGGCTCCTACGAGCAGTACTTC.

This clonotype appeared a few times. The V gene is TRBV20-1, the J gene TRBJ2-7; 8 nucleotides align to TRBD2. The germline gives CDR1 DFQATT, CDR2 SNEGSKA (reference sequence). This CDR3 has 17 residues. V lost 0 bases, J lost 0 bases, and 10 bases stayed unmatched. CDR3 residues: CSARDNVREGSSYEQYF. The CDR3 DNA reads TGCAGTGCTAGAGATAACGTTCGGGAGGGAAGCTCCTACGAGCAGTACTTC.

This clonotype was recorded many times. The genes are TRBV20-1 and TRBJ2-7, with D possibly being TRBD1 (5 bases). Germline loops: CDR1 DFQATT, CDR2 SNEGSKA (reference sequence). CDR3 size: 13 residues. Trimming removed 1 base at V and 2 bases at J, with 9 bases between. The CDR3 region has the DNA TGCAGTGCTAGAGGGGGCAGGCCCTACGAGCAGTACTTC. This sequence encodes CSARGGRPYEQYF.

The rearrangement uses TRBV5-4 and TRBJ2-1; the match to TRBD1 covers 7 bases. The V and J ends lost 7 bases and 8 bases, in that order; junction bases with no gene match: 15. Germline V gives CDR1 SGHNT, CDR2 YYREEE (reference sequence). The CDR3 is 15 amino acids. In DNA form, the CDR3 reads TGTGCCAGCCGGGGACAGACAAGTATAGGGGATGAGCAGTTCTTC. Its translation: CASRGQTSIGDEQFF.

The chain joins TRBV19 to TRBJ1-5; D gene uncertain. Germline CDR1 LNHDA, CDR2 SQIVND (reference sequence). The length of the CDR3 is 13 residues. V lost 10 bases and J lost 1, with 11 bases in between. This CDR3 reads CATERASNQPQHF. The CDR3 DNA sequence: TGTGCCACCGAAAGGGCCAGCAATCAGCCCCAGCATTTT.

The CDR3 loop is CSAWDRLRGQPQHF. CDR3 nucleotide sequence: TGCAGTGCTTGGGACAGGCTACGAGGGCAGCCCCAGCATTTT. The chain has TRBV20-1 and TRBJ1-5, with 8 bases fitting TRBD1. CDR1 and CDR2 (germline): DFQATT, SNEGSKA (reference sequence). Trimming at V came to 5 bases and at J to 7 bases, leaving 10 bases not matched to a gene. CDR3 length: 14 amino acids.

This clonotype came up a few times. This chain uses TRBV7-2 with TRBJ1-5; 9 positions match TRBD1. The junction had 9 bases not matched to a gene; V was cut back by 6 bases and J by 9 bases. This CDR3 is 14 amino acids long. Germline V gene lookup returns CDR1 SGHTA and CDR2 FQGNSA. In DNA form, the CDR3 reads TGTGCCAGCAGTCTCGGGACAGGGAGTGGGCCCCAGCATTTT. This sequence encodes CASSLGTGSGPQHF.

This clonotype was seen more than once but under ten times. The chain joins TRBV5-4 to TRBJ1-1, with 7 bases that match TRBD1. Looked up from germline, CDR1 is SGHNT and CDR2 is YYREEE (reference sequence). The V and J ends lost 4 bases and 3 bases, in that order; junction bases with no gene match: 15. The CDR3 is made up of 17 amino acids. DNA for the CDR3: TGTGCCAGCAGCCCGTCCAGGGACAGCCAAAGGGACACTGAAGCTTTCTTT. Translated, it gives CASSPSRDSQRDTEAFF.

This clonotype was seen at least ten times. CDR3 in DNA: TGCAGTGCTAGGGCGCAGGGGGATCAGCCCCAGCATTTT. Translating gives CSARAQGDQPQHF. The rearrangement joins TRBV20-1 to TRBJ1-5, with TRBD1 matching over 7 bases. The CDR3 sequence is 13 residues long. CDR1 and CDR2 from the germline V gene are DFQATT and SNEGSKA (reference sequence). The V and J ends lost 3 bases and 5 bases, in that order; junction bases with no gene match: 4.

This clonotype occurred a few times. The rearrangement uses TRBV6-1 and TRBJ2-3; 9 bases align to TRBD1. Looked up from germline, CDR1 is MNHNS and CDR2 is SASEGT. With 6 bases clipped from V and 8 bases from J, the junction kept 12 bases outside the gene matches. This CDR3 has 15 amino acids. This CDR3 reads CASSHRTGVMVTQYF. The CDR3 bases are TGTGCCAGCAGCCATAGGACAGGGGTGATGGTTACGCAGTATTTT.

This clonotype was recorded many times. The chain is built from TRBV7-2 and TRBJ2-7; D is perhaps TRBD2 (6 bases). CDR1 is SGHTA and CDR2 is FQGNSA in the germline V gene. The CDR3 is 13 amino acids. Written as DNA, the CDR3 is TGTGCTTCGGGGAGGCCTTACACCTACGAGCAGTACTTC. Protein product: CASGRPYTYEQYF.

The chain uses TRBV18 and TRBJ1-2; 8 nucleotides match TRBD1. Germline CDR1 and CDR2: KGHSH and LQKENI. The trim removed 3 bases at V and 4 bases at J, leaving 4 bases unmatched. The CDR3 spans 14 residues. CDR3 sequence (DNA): TGTGCCAGCTCACCCGGACAGGGCGGCTATGGCTACACCTTC. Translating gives CASSPGQGGYGYTF.